Following are 3 T cell receptor beta chains from one sample sequenced in a study of glioma-infiltrating T cells. TCR alpha and beta CDR3 regions were amplified from RNA using iRepertoire nested multiplex PCR. One entry per CDR3 protein results from TCRdb running MiXCR on the multiplex PCR reads. Of roughly 350,000 distinct CDR3 sequences listed, about two fifths are singletons. The specimen was glioma tissue, nonneoplastic brain tissue, or PBMCs (not recorded which). These receptors originate from a human donor with low-grade glioma or glioblastoma, undergoing nonglioma brain surgery, or in good health (not recorded which).

With respect to this clonotype: This is likely a read error, given that the CDR3 carries no conserved phenylalanine or tryptophan at its end. The chain links TRBV28 to TRBJ2-2, with a tentative D call TRBD1 (5 bases). The V gene lost 3 bases and the J gene lost 0 bases, with 17 bases spanning the gap. From germline, CDR1 is MDHEN and CDR2 SYDVKM. This CDR3 comprises 18 residues. CDR3: CASSFVQGRFANTGELFS. The DNA for the CDR3 is TGTGCCAGCAGTTTTGTCCAGGGAAGGTTTGCGAACACCGGGGAGCTGTTTTCT.

The chain employs TRBV19 and TRBJ1-2; weak D call: TRBD1 (6 bases). There are 12 residues in the CDR3. Looked up from germline, CDR1 is LNHDA and CDR2 is SQIVND (reference sequence). The germline V and J ends were trimmed by 7 bases and 4 bases, with 10 bases remaining between them. The CDR3: CASTGGAYGYTF. For the CDR3, the DNA is TGTGCCAGTACCGGGGGGGCCTATGGCTACACCTTC.

V is TRBV20-1 and J is TRBJ2-1, with 8 bases lining up with TRBD2. Germline-derived CDR1 and CDR2 are DFQATT and SNEGSKA (reference sequence). The CDR3 consists of 16 residues. Trimming cost V 3 bases and J 6 bases; bases outside gene matches: 13. The CDR3 DNA reads as TGCAGTGCTAGCCGATTCTCGGGAGGGCCCCGCAATGAGCAGTTCTTC. This translates into CSASRFSGGPRNEQFF.